This T cell receptor beta chain was recorded in a study of T cell responses to AZD1222 COVID-19 vaccine. Regarding the study as a whole: Seropositive AZD1222 recipients at baseline numbered only six or seven.

The repertoire was sequenced with immunoSEQ multiplex PCR; TCRdb's copy has only in-frame clones and lacks some. The sample lists about 69,000 clones; 80% were seen once. Of note for this clone: The target antigen is unknown.

This sequence was found in an adult who received the AZD1222 COVID-19 vaccine. Sequenced material: peripheral blood, taken 28 days after the second AZD1222 dose.

CDR3 sequence: CASSLAAPTPSYEQYF. The CDR3 bases are TGTGCCAGCAGCTTAGCAGCACCCACCCCCTCCTACGAGCAGTACTTC. V is TRBV7-2 and J is TRBJ2-7; D not resolved. This CDR3 has 16 amino acids. CDR1 is SGHTA, CDR2 FQGNSA, per germline. V lost 0 bases to trimming and J lost 0 bases, with 12 bases between them. The full variable domain, with the rest looked up from reference TRBV7-2 and TRBJ2-7, is GAGVSQSPSNKVTEKGKDVELRCDPISGHTALYWYRQSLGQGLEFLIYFQGNSAPDKSGLPSDRFSAERTGGSVSTLTIQRTQQEDSAVYLCASSLAAPTPSYEQYFGPGTRLTVT.